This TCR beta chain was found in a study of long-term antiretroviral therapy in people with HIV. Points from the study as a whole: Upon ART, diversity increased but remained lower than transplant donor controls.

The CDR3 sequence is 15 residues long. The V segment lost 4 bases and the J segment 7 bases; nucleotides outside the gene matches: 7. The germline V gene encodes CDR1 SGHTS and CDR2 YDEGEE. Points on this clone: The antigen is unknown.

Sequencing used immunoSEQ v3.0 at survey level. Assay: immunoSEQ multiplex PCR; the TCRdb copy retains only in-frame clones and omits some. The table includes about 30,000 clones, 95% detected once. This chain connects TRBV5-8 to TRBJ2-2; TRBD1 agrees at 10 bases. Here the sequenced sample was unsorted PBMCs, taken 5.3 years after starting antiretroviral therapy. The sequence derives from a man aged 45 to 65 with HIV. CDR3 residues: CASSPGQGMVGELFF. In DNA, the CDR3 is TGTGCCAGCAGCCCGGGACAGGGGATGGTCGGGGAGCTGTTTTTT.